This T cell receptor (beta chain) was captured in a study of shared clonotypes between healthy human individuals. Germline loops: CDR1 SGHVS, CDR2 FNYEAQ. The CDR3 runs 14 residues. V shed 5 bases, J shed 2 bases, and the junction held 3 bases outside the gene matches. It was into CD45RA+ naive and CD45RA-negative memory subsets that the CD4+ cells were split. When replicate PCRs were run on sorted subsets, they used 200 ng DNA, about 30,000 T cell genomes. Authors' data handling: Filtering differed for immunoSEQ, which gave only junction sequences without quality scores. Generated by immunoSEQ multiplex PCR, the TCRdb table keeps only in-frame clones and is missing some. V, J and clone size derive from that table, while D and trimming were established from the DNA sequence. The data show 2.3 million or so clones, with approximately 93% seen just once and 0.3% to 0.4% held by the top ten.

The sequenced sample was naive CD4+ T cells from PBMCs. Subset denoted: CD45RA+ positively selected. V usage is TRBV7-6 and J usage is TRBJ2-7; the match to TRBD1 covers 10 bases. This clonotype was sampled from a man between 18 and 29 years old in good health. Some clones in this sample may be carry-over from other donors' samples. DNA for the CDR3: TGTGCCAGCAGCGGGGGGACAGGGGCCTACGAGCAGTACTTC. It is translated as CASSGGTGAYEQYF.